The 26 T cell receptor beta chains below all came from one sample that was sequenced in a study of T cells in Graves' hyperthyroidism and ophthalmopathy (dated by TCRdb to 2018 to 2020). Library generation was performed with multiplex PCR. The reads were generated on an Illumina HiSeq 2000. TCR beta CDR3 regions were amplified from RNA transcripts. A first-round RT-PCR of the TCR CDR3 used the HTBI primer set with the Qiagen OneStep RT-PCR kit. TCRdb reran the public reads through fastp at Q25 and MiXCR, keeping productive beta chains. CDR3 protein duplicates are merged, each entry listing the most common genes and DNA. The sample table contains more than 500,000 distinct CDR3 sequences; only one count was recorded for about 14% of them. The top ten clones comprise around 4.5% of the sample. Sequences were obtained from blood. These receptors all come from a woman between 40 and 50 years old with Graves' ophthalmopathy.

This clonotype has ten or more counts. This chain uses TRBV12-3 or TRBV12-4 with TRBJ2-7; D gene uncertain. This CDR3 spans 14 amino acids. The ends were cut back, 3 bases at V and 2 bases at J, with 11 bases in the middle. The CDR3 spells CASSFQGGAYEQYF. Written as DNA, the CDR3 is TGTGCCAGCAGTTTCCAAGGTGGCGCCTACGAGCAGTACTTC.

This clonotype was counted at least ten times. The V gene is TRBV20-1, the J gene TRBJ2-7; D uncertain. V lost 0 bases and J lost 0, with 6 bases in between. CDR3 length: 13 residues. Per germline, CDR1 DFQATT and CDR2 SNEGSKA (reference sequence). The DNA for the CDR3 is TGCAGTGCTAGAGAATCCCCCTCCTACGAGCAGTACTTC. It is translated as CSARESPSYEQYF.

This clonotype was found many times. This chain joins TRBV6-1 and TRBJ1-5, with D possibly TRBD1 on 6 matching bases. The CDR3 is 13 residues long. From germline, CDR1 is MNHNS and CDR2 SASEGT. Trimming took off 7 bases at V and 5 bases at J, with 12 bases between the two ends. The CDR3 bases are TGTGCCAGCAACAGGGAATTTCATCAGCCCCAGCATTTT. Protein product: CASNREFHQPQHF.

This clonotype was seen many times. The V call is TRBV15, the J call TRBJ2-7; 10 bases are shared with TRBD1. CDR1 and CDR2 (germline): LNHNV, YYDKDF (reference sequence). CDR3 length equals 16 residues. V shed 5 bases, J shed 4 bases, and the junction held 11 bases outside the gene matches. CDR3 sequence reads: CATSVPPGQGKYEQYF. Here the CDR3 DNA reads TGTGCCACCAGCGTGCCGCCGGGACAGGGGAAATACGAGCAGTACTTC.

This clonotype has more than one count but fewer than ten. V gene TRBV19 combines with J gene TRBJ1-2, with 8 bases fitting TRBD1. The junction had 8 bases not matched to a gene; V was cut back by 10 bases and J by 4 bases. Germline values: CDR1 LNHDA, CDR2 SQIVND (reference sequence). CDR3 length: 13 residues. The CDR3 here is CATWTGFFYGYTF. The CDR3 coding sequence is TGTGCCACTTGGACAGGGTTTTTCTATGGCTACACCTTC.

CDR3: CASSRIDLGLAGFQETQYF. The CDR3 nucleotides read TGTGCCAGCAGTCGGATTGACCTAGGACTAGCGGGTTTCCAAGAGACCCAGTACTTC. This chain links TRBV11-2 with TRBJ2-5; 11 bases line up with TRBD2. CDR3 length: 19 amino acids. The trim removed 6 bases at V and 1 base at J, leaving 16 bases unmatched. The germline gives CDR1 SGHAT, CDR2 FQNNGV. The whole variable domain, remainder taken from reference TRBV11-2 and TRBJ2-5, is EAGVAQSPRYKIIEKRQSVAFWCNPISGHATLYWYQQILGQGPKLLIQFQNNGVVDDSQLPKDRFSAERLKGVDSTLKIQPAKLEDSAVYLCASSRIDLGLAGFQETQYFGPGTRLLVL.

The sample holds many counts of this clonotype. The chain employs TRBV4-1 and TRBJ1-2; D possibly corresponds to TRBD1 (5 bases). Trimming shortened V by 3 bases and J by 5 bases, and 16 bases separated the two germline ends. Germline V lookup: CDR1 MGHRA, CDR2 YSYEKL. This CDR3 has 15 residues. The CDR3 reads CASSQQGRLLYGYTF. The DNA for the CDR3 is TGCGCCAGCAGCCAGCAGGGACGGTTACTTTATGGCTACACCTTC.

This clonotype has ten or more counts. This chain connects TRBV5-1 to TRBJ2-4; 8 bases agree with TRBD1. The CDR3 consists of 15 residues. V was clipped by 4 bases and J by 4 bases; unmatched bases: 7. Germline V gives CDR1 SGHRS, CDR2 YFSETQ. The CDR3 reads CASSASGTGKNIQYF. CDR3 nucleotides: TGCGCCAGCAGCGCCTCCGGGACAGGAAAAAACATTCAGTACTTC.

This chain uses TRBV7-2 with TRBJ2-5, with D possibly being TRBD2 (5 bases). V lost 4 bases and J 4 bases, leaving 10 bases between the germline ends. Germline CDR1 reads SGHTA; CDR2 reads FQGNSA. The CDR3 runs to 13 residues. In nucleotides, the CDR3 is TGTGCCAGCAGCTCCCGGGGTTCAGAGACCCAGTACTTC. This sequence encodes CASSSRGSETQYF.

This clonotype was seen a handful of times. This sequence joins TRBV4-1 and TRBJ1-1, with a tentative D call TRBD1 (5 bases). With 0 bases removed from V and 1 base from J, the gap between germline ends came to 12 bases. The CDR3 runs 16 residues. The germline V gene has CDR1 MGHRA and CDR2 YSYEKL. The CDR3 nucleotides are TGCGCCAGCAGCCAAGAGGGCCGTCAGGGGAACACTGAAGCTTTCTTT. Protein sequence: CASSQEGRQGNTEAFF.

This clonotype has more than one count but fewer than ten. The CDR3 loop reads CASSYSISYNEQFF. CDR3 DNA sequence: TGTGCCAGCAGTTACTCGATCAGTTACAATGAGCAGTTCTTC. The J gene is TRBJ2-1, the V gene TRBV6-5, with D unresolved. Deletions cut 0 bases from V and 4 bases from J, with 7 bases between. This CDR3 comprises 14 residues. Germline values: CDR1 MNHEY, CDR2 SVGAGI.

This clonotype was counted many times. V gene TRBV10-3 combines with J gene TRBJ1-1; tentative D call: TRBD1 (6 bases). V lost 6 bases to trimming and J lost 1 base, with 12 bases between them. Germline V gene lookup returns CDR1 ENHRY and CDR2 SYGVKD. This CDR3 comprises 14 residues. CDR3 region: CAISPRQENTEAFF. The CDR3 DNA follows: TGTGCCATCAGCCCTCGACAGGAGAACACTGAAGCTTTCTTT.

The chain links TRBV6-5 to TRBJ1-6; D gene unclear. The CDR3 runs to 13 residues. The germline V gene encodes CDR1 MNHEY and CDR2 SVGAGI. V was cut by 2 bases and J by 10 bases, with 9 bases left in between. CDR3 residues: CASSYVTDSPLHF. The CDR3 bases are TGTGCCAGCAGTTACGTAACAGACTCACCCCTCCACTTT.

This clonotype was seen ten or more times. V gene TRBV15 combines with J gene TRBJ1-5, with D hard to call. CDR3 length: 14 amino acids. The germline V gene encodes CDR1 LNHNV and CDR2 YYDKDF (reference sequence). Trimming left V 0 bases short and J 9 bases short, with 12 bases between. CDR3 protein: CATSRDLGDLPQHF. The CDR3 DNA reads TGTGCCACCAGCAGAGATCTTGGCGACTTGCCCCAGCATTTT.

This clonotype was detected ten times or more. This chain uses TRBV7-9 with TRBJ2-5; D is perhaps TRBD1 or TRBD2 (6 bases each). CDR3 size: 15 residues. The germline V gene encodes CDR1 SEHNR and CDR2 FQNEAQ (reference sequence). Deletions cut 5 bases from V and 0 bases from J, with 13 bases between. CDR3 amino acids: CASSRGGTNQETQYF. CDR3 in DNA: TGTGCCAGCAGCCGTGGGGGGACAAACCAAGAGACCCAGTACTTC.

This clonotype was seen more than once but under ten times. The V gene is TRBV28, the J gene TRBJ2-5, with TRBD2 as a possible D gene (5 bases). Germline V gene sequence: CDR1 MDHEN, CDR2 SYDVKM. CDR3 size: 16 residues. V lost 3 bases and J lost 0, with 14 bases in between. For the CDR3, the DNA is TGTGCCAGCAGTTTTTTAACATTTAGCGACCAAGAGACCCAGTACTTC. The encoded protein is CASSFLTFSDQETQYF.

Of note for this clonotype: The conserved final phenylalanine or tryptophan is absent from the CDR3, which likely points to a read error. This sequence joins TRBV14 and TRBJ2-7, with D possibly TRBD2 on 6 matching bases. Trimming removed 2 bases from V and 6 bases from J, with 14 bases in between. The CDR3 sequence is 14 residues long. Germline V gene data show CDR1 as SGHDN and CDR2 as FVKESK. Here the CDR3 DNA reads TGTGCCAGCAGCCAATCCTACCTGGGGGGCGAGCAGTACCTC. This encodes CASSQSYLGGEQYL.

This clonotype was recorded at least ten times. The rearrangement joins TRBV12-3 or TRBV12-4 to TRBJ1-3; D is possibly TRBD1 (5 bases). The CDR3 has 16 amino acids. Trimming left V 4 bases short and J 0 bases short, with 13 bases between. CDR3 protein: CASSSLTDPSGNTIYF. The CDR3, as DNA: TGTGCCAGCAGTTCGCTGACAGATCCCTCTGGAAACACCATATATTTT.

This clonotype has a handful of counts. V is TRBV3-1 and J is TRBJ2-7, with D unresolved. Germline-derived CDR1 and CDR2 are LGHDT and YNNKEL (reference sequence). The CDR3 extends over 15 amino acids. The ends were cut back, 0 bases at V and 0 bases at J, with 9 bases in the middle. CDR3 DNA: TGTGCCAGCAGCCAAGATGTGCGGCCCTCCTACGAGCAGTACTTC. This encodes CASSQDVRPSYEQYF.

The V and J genes are TRBV11-2 and TRBJ2-7; possibly TRBD1 or TRBD2 for D (5 bases each). The CDR3 consists of 17 residues. The germline V gene has CDR1 SGHAT and CDR2 FQNNGV. Trimming took 0 bases from V and 0 from J, leaving 15 bases between them. CDR3 bases: TGTGCCAGCAGCTTAGATTGGGAGACAGAATTCTCCTACGAGCAGTACTTC. Protein: CASSLDWETEFSYEQYF. Looking up the rest from reference TRBV11-2 and TRBJ2-7 gives the full variable domain: EAGVAQSPRYKIIEKRQSVAFWCNPISGHATLYWYQQILGQGPKLLIQFQNNGVVDDSQLPKDRFSAERLKGVDSTLKIQPAKLEDSAVYLCASSLDWETEFSYEQYFGPGTRLTVT.

This clonotype came up many times. J is TRBJ2-7 and V is TRBV28; D remains unclear. The CDR3 has 14 amino acids. Germline CDR1 and CDR2: MDHEN and SYDVKM. V shed 6 bases and J shed 7 bases, with 19 bases lying between them. The CDR3 spells CASRVWRGVSEQYF. In DNA form, the CDR3 reads TGTGCCAGCAGGGTATGGCGTGGGGTTTCGGAGCAGTACTTC.

Many counts were recorded for this clonotype. The V call is TRBV30, the J call TRBJ2-7, with TRBD2 matching 7 bases. The length of the CDR3 is 13 residues. From germline, CDR1 is GTSNPN and CDR2 SVGIG (reference sequence). V shed 4 bases and J 0 bases; nucleotides not matched to a gene: 3. The CDR3 here is CAWNSGPSYEQYF. The CDR3 region has the DNA TGTGCCTGGAATAGCGGGCCCTCCTACGAGCAGTACTTC. Drawing the rest from reference TRBV30 and TRBJ2-7, the complete variable domain is SQTIHQWPATLVQPVGSPLSLECTVEGTSNPNLYWYRQAAGRGLQLLFYSVGIGQISSEVPQNLSASRPQDRQFILSSKKLLLSDSGFYLCAWNSGPSYEQYFGPGTRLTVT.

Ten or more counts support this clonotype. This sequence joins TRBV12-5 and TRBJ1-2; D call uncertain. Germline lookup yields CDR1 LGHNT and CDR2 FRNRAP. With 2 bases removed from V and 4 bases from J, the gap between germline ends came to 2 bases. The CDR3 is 11 residues long. The CDR3 bases are TGTGCTAGTGGTTTGTCCTATGGCTACACCTTC. Protein sequence: CASGLSYGYTF.

At least ten counts were recorded for this clonotype. The rearrangement uses TRBV6-1 and TRBJ2-7; unclear D gene. The germline gives CDR1 MNHNS, CDR2 SASEGT. The CDR3 runs to 12 residues. V was cut by 7 bases and J by 6 bases, with 13 bases left in between. The CDR3 DNA reads TGTGCCAGCAACACCCTTCGGCGCGAGCAGTACTTC. Its protein is CASNTLRREQYF.

This clonotype was found many times. This chain joins TRBV6-1 and TRBJ2-3; 15 bases are shared with TRBD2. The germline CDR1 and CDR2 sequences are MNHNS and SASEGT. V shed 6 bases, J shed 6 bases, and the junction held 4 bases outside the gene matches. This CDR3 comprises 15 residues. In DNA form, the CDR3 reads TGTGCCAGCAGCGGACTAGCGGGAGGGCGGGATACGCAGTATTTT. It codes for CASSGLAGGRDTQYF.

This clonotype was seen ten or more times. The rearrangement joins TRBV30 to TRBJ1-1, with TRBD1 matching over 7 bases. CDR3 size: 15 residues. Unmatched junction bases numbered 15, after V lost 5 bases and J lost 6 bases. Germline V gives CDR1 GTSNPN, CDR2 SVGIG (reference sequence). CDR3: CAWASTTGLGAEAFF. CDR3 bases: TGTGCCTGGGCCTCGACGACAGGGTTAGGCGCTGAAGCTTTCTTT.